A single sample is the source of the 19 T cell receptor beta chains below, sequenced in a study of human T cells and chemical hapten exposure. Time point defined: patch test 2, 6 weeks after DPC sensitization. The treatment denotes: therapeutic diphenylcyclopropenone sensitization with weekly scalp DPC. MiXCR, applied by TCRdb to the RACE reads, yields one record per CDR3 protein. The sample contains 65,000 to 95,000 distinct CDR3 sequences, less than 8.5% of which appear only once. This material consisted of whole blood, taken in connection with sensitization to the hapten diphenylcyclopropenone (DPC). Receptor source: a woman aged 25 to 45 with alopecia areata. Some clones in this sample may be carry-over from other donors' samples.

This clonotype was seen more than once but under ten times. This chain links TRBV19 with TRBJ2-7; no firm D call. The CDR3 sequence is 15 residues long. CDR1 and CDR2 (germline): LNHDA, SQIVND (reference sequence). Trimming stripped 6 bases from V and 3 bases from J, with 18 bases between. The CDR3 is CASSILDGSNYEQYF. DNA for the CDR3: TGTGCCAGTAGCATCCTCGACGGATCGAACTACGAGCAGTACTTC. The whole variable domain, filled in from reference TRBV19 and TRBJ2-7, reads DGGITQSPKYLFRKEGQNVTLSCEQNLNHDAMYWYRQDPGQGLRLIYYSQIVNDFQKGDIAEGYSVSREKKESFPLTVTSAQKNPTAFYLCASSILDGSNYEQYFGPGTRLTVT.

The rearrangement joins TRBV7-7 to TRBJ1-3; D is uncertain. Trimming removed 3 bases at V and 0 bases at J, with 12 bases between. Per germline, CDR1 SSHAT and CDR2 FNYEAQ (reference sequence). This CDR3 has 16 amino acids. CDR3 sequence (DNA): TGTGCCAGCAGCTTGTCCCTCGGTGGCTCTGGAAACACCATATATTTT. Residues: CASSLSLGGSGNTIYF.

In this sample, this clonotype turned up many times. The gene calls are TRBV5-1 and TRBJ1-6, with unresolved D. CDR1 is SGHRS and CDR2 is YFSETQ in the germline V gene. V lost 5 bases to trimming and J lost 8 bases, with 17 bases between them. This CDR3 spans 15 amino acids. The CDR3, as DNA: TGCGCCAGCAGAAACGACCCCCGGGAGGATTCACCCCTCCACTTT. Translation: CASRNDPREDSPLHF.

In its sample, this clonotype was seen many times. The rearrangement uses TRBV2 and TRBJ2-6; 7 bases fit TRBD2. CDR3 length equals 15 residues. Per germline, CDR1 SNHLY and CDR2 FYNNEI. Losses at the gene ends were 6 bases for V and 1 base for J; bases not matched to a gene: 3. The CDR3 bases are TGTGCCAGCAGGTTGGGGGGGTCTGGGGCCAACGTCCTGACTTTC. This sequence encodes CASRLGGSGANVLTF. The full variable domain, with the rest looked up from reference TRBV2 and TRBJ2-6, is EPEVTQTPSHQVTQMGQEVILRCVPISNHLYFYWYRQILGQKVEFLVSFYNNEISEKSEIFDDQFSVERPDGSNFTLKIRSTKLEDSAMYFCASRLGGSGANVLTFGAGSRLTVL.

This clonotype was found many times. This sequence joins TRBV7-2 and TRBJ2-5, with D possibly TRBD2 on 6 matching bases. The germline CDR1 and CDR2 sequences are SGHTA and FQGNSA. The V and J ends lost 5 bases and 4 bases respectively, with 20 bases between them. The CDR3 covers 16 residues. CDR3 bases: TGTGCCAGCAGCCCCTTCCGCGGGAACGAGGCAGAGACCCAGTACTTC. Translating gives CASSPFRGNEAETQYF.

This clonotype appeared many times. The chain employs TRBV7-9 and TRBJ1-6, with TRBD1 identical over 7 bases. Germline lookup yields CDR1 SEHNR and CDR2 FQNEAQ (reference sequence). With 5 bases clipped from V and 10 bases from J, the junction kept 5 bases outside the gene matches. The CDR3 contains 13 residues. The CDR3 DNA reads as TGTGCCAGCAGCCCCCGGACAGGCTCACCCCTCCACTTT. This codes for CASSPRTGSPLHF.

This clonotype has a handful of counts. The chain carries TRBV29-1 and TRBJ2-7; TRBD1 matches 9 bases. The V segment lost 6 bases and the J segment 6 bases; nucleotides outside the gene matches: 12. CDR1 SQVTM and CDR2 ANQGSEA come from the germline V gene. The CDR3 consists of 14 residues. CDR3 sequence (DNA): TGCAGCGTAGCAGGGACAGGGTATCAGGGCGAGCAGTACTTC. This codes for CSVAGTGYQGEQYF.

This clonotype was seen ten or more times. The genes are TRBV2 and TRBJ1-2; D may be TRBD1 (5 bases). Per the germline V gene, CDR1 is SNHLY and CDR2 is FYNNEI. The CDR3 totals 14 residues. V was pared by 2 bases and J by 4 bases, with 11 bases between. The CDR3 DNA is TGTGCCAGCAGTGAATTTGTGGGGGTCTATGGCTACACCTTC. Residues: CASSEFVGVYGYTF.

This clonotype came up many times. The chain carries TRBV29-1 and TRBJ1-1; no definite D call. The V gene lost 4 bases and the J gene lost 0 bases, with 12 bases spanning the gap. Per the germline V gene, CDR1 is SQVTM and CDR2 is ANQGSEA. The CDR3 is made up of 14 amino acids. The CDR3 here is CSVATGNMNTEAFF. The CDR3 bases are TGCAGCGTTGCCACCGGGAACATGAACACTGAAGCTTTCTTT.

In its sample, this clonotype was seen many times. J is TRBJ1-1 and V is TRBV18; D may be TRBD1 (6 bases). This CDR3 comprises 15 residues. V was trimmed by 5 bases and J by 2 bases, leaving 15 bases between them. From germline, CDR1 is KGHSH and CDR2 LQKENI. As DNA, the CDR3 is TGTGCCAGCTCATCGCCCGGGACAATTAACACTGAAGCTTTCTTT. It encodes CASSSPGTINTEAFF.

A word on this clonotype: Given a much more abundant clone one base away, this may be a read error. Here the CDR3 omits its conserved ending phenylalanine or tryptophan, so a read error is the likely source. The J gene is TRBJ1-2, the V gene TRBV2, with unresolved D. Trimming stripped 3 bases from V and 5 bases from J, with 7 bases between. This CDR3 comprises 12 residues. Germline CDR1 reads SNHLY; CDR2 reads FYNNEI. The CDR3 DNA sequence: TGTGCCAGCAGTGACAGAGAGTATGGCTACACCCTC. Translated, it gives CASSDREYGYTL.

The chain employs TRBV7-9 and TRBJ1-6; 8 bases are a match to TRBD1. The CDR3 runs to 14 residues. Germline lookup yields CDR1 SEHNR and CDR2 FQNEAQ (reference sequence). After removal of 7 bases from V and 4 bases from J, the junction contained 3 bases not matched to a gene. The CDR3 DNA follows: TGTGCCAGCACGTGGACAGGGTATAATTCACCCCTCCACTTT. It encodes CASTWTGYNSPLHF.

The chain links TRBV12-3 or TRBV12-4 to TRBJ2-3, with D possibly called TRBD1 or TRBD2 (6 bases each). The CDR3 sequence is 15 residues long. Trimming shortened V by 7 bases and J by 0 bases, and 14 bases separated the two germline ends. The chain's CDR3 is CASIPRGASTDTQYF. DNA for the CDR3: TGTGCCAGCATCCCAAGGGGGGCTAGCACAGATACGCAGTATTTT.

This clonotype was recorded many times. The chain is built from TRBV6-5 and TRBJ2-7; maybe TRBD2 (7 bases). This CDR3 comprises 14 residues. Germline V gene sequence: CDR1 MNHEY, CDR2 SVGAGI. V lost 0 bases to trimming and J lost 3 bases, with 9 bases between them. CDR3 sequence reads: CASSYSGGDYEQYF. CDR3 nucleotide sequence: TGTGCCAGCAGTTACTCAGGGGGGGACTACGAGCAGTACTTC.

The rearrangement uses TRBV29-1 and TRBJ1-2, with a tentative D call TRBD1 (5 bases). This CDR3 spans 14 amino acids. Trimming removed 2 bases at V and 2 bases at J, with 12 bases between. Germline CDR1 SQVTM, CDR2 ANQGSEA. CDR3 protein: CSVELRGTNYGYTF. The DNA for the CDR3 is TGCAGCGTTGAATTAAGGGGTACAAACTATGGCTACACCTTC.

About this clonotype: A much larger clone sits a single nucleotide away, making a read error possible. CDR3 loop: CASRLGPIATKEKLFF. The CDR3 nucleotides are TGTGCCAGCAGACTCGGACCGATTGCAACTAAAGAAAAACTGTTTTTT. V is TRBV6-6 and J is TRBJ1-4; D is ambiguous. The CDR3 runs to 16 residues. CDR1 is MNHNY, CDR2 SVGAGI, per germline (reference sequence).

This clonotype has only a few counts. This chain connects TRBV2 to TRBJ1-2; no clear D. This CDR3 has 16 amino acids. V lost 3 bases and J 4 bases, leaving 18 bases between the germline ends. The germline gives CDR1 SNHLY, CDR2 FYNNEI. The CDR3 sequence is CASSEGSGITGYGYTF. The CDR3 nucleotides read TGTGCCAGCAGTGAGGGTAGCGGGATTACGGGCTATGGCTACACCTTC.

The CDR3 DNA reads TGTGCCAGCAGCCGATCGGGACAACTTAATGAAAAACTGTTTTTT. Amino acids: CASSRSGQLNEKLFF. The chain has TRBV2 and TRBJ1-4; a possible D gene is TRBD1 (6 bases). V lost 6 bases to trimming and J lost 4 bases, with 15 bases between them. Germline CDR1 reads SNHLY; CDR2 reads FYNNEI. CDR3 length: 15 amino acids.

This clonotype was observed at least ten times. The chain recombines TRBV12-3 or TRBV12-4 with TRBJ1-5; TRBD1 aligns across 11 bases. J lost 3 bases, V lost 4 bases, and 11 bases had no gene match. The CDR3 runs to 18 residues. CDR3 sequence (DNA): TGTGCCAGCAGTTCGCCCCGGGGGACAGGGGGATCCAATCAGCCCCAGCATTTT. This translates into CASSSPRGTGGSNQPQHF.